This passage covers 27 T cell receptor beta chains from one sample sequenced in a study of blood T cell repertoires in COVID-19. Measured with immunoSEQ multiplex PCR; TCRdb has only the in-frame clones, and not every one. Of around 300,000 clones in the sample, nearly 90% were seen once. Sequenced sample: PBMCs or T cells enriched from blood (not recorded which). The receptor source for this set is a young woman who had recovered from COVID-19.

The CDR3 region is CASSESTSGTPVQETQYF. The CDR3 DNA reads TGCGCCAGCAGTGAGTCGACTAGCGGGACTCCTGTCCAAGAGACCCAGTACTTC. The V gene is TRBV10-1, the J gene TRBJ2-5; TRBD2 agrees at 11 bases. The ends lost 0 bases at V and 1 base at J; junction bases unmatched: 7. CDR3 length: 18 residues. Germline CDR1 and CDR2: WNHNN and SYGVQD (reference sequence).

The V call is TRBV30, the J call TRBJ2-7; the match to TRBD1 covers 8 bases. CDR1 and CDR2 from the germline V gene are GTSNPN and SVGIG (reference sequence). This CDR3 is 15 amino acids long. V dropped 1 base and J dropped 3; count of bases not matched to a gene: 8. This CDR3 is CAWSGAGGQVYEQYF. CDR3 nucleotides: TGTGCCTGGAGTGGGGCCGGGGGACAGGTCTACGAGCAGTACTTC.

This clone appeared a single time. The chain carries TRBV19 and TRBJ1-3; D remains ambiguous. The CDR3 contains 16 residues. Trimming stripped 10 bases from V and 0 bases from J, with 19 bases between. Germline V CDR1 and CDR2: LNHDA, SQIVND (reference sequence). The CDR3 region is CATRSYGVNSGNTIYF. CDR3 bases: TGTGCCACCCGGTCGTACGGGGTTAACTCTGGAAACACCATATATTTT. Full variable domain (outside the CDR3, taken from reference TRBV19 and TRBJ1-3): DGGITQSPKYLFRKEGQNVTLSCEQNLNHDAMYWYRQDPGQGLRLIYYSQIVNDFQKGDIAEGYSVSREKKESFPLTVTSAQKNPTAFYLCATRSYGVNSGNTIYFGEGSWLTVV.

This chain connects TRBV28 to TRBJ1-5; TRBD1 is a possible D gene (5 bases). Germline CDR1 reads MDHEN; CDR2 reads SYDVKM. The V end was cut by 11 bases, the J end by 2 bases, with 28 bases between. This CDR3 has 18 amino acids. The CDR3 region has the DNA TGTGCCGGTGTTGGGTCCGGGGGACCACTATATGGCAATCAGCCCCAGCATTTT. Its translation is CAGVGSGGPLYGNQPQHF.

The rearrangement uses TRBV28 and TRBJ1-1; 7 nucleotides match TRBD1. The CDR3 spans 17 residues. The germline CDR1 and CDR2 sequences are MDHEN and SYDVKM. V gave up 4 bases and J gave up 0 bases; unmatched junction bases: 11. This chain's CDR3 is CASSSGGFDRMNTEAFF. The CDR3 nucleotides read TGTGCCAGCAGTTCAGGGGGTTTTGACCGCATGAACACTGAAGCTTTCTTT. Based on the CDR3 plus reference TRBV28 and TRBJ1-1, the full variable domain is DVKVTQSSRYLVKRTGEKVFLECVQDMDHENMFWYRQDPGLGLRLIYFSYDVKMKEKGDIPEGYSVSREKKERFSLILESASTNQTSMYLCASSSGGFDRMNTEAFFGQGTRLTVV.

J is TRBJ1-2 and V is TRBV7-2, with D perhaps matching TRBD1 (6 bases). CDR1 is SGHTA, CDR2 FQGNSA, per germline. V was shortened by 4 bases and J by 6 bases, with 9 bases between the two germline ends. The CDR3 totals 12 residues. The CDR3 nucleotides read TGTGCCAGCAGCTCACAGGGACATGGCTACACCTTC. Protein: CASSSQGHGYTF.

The chain recombines TRBV5-1 with TRBJ1-2; D unresolved. Germline V CDR1 and CDR2: SGHRS, YFSETQ. Trimming removed 0 bases at V and 0 bases at J, with 6 bases between. There are 14 residues in the CDR3. The CDR3 DNA reads TGCGCCAGCAGCTTGGTTCCAGCTAACTATGGCTACACCTTC. It encodes CASSLVPANYGYTF.

The chain links TRBV19 to TRBJ1-2; D possibly corresponds to TRBD1 (6 bases). V lost 9 bases and J lost 3, with 14 bases in between. Germline lookup yields CDR1 LNHDA and CDR2 SQIVND (reference sequence). This CDR3 has 13 residues. CDR3 protein: CASVGQPYYGYTF. CDR3 sequence (DNA): TGTGCCAGCGTCGGACAGCCTTACTATGGCTACACCTTC.

This chain uses TRBV6-2 or TRBV6-3 with TRBJ2-7; possible D gene TRBD1, 5 bases. V gave up 5 bases and J gave up 2 bases, with 16 bases separating them. The V gene's germline CDR1 is MNHEY and CDR2 SVGEGT. This CDR3 spans 15 amino acids. The CDR3 nucleotides read TGTGCCAGCAGTGTCGACAATGGGGCAACCTACGAGCAGTACTTC. It encodes CASSVDNGATYEQYF.

The rearrangement links TRBV19 to TRBJ1-6; the D is unclear. Trimming left V 9 bases short and J 7 bases short, with 19 bases between. CDR1 and CDR2 (germline): LNHDA, SQIVND (reference sequence). There are 15 residues in the CDR3. CDR3 DNA: TGTGCCAGCCAAGGAGAACCCCGCGGGAATTCACCCCTCCACTTT. Translated, it gives CASQGEPRGNSPLHF.

This chain joins TRBV12-3 or TRBV12-4 and TRBJ1-1, with D tentatively TRBD1 (5 bases). The CDR3 is made up of 12 amino acids. The CDR3 is CATGRRNTEAFF. Written as DNA, the CDR3 is TGTGCAACAGGACGGAGGAACACTGAAGCTTTCTTT.

This chain links TRBV5-4 with TRBJ1-2; 8 bases line up with TRBD1. CDR1 is SGHNT, CDR2 YYREEE, per germline (reference sequence). With V trimmed by 5 bases and J by 8 bases, 8 bases remained unmatched. CDR3 length: 13 amino acids. This CDR3 reads CASSSQGAPGYTF. As DNA, the CDR3 is TGTGCCAGCAGTTCCCAGGGGGCGCCCGGCTACACCTTC.

V gene TRBV9 combines with J gene TRBJ1-2; TRBD1 is a possible D gene (6 bases). This CDR3 region has 14 residues. Germline CDR1 SGDLS, CDR2 YYNGEE. The V and J ends lost 0 bases and 2 bases respectively, with 8 bases between them. As DNA, the CDR3 is TGTGCCAGCAGCGTAGGCGGACAGAACTATGGCTACACCTTC. This sequence encodes CASSVGGQNYGYTF.

The rearrangement uses TRBV5-6 and TRBJ1-1; D remains unclear. The germline CDR1 and CDR2 sequences are SGHDT and YYEEEE. V shed 4 bases and J shed 0 bases, with 10 bases lying between them. This CDR3 comprises 14 residues. The CDR3 loop is CASSPLRMNTEAFF. CDR3 nucleotides: TGTGCCAGCAGCCCCCTAAGAATGAACACTGAAGCTTTCTTT.

The chain has TRBV19 and TRBJ2-5; 8 bases map to TRBD1. J gave up 0 bases and V 9 bases, and 3 bases lay outside the gene matches. Per the germline V gene, CDR1 is LNHDA and CDR2 is SQIVND (reference sequence). This CDR3 is 13 amino acids long. As DNA, the CDR3 is TGTGCCAGCGGGGACAGGCACCAAGAGACCCAGTACTTC. Residues: CASGDRHQETQYF.

The chain has TRBV2 and TRBJ2-7; perhaps TRBD1 as D (6 bases). Trimming stripped 4 bases from V and 3 bases from J, with 10 bases between. Germline V CDR1 and CDR2: SNHLY, FYNNEI. The CDR3 extends over 13 amino acids. The CDR3 coding sequence is TGTGCCAGCAGTGGGGGGCGAAACTACGAGCAGTACTTC. It specifies CASSGGRNYEQYF.

The chain uses TRBV4-1 and TRBJ1-6; 7 nucleotides align to TRBD1. The CDR3 consists of 17 residues. V dropped 0 bases and J dropped 7; count of bases not matched to a gene: 9. Germline CDR1 reads MGHRA; CDR2 reads YSYEKL. As DNA, the CDR3 is TGCGCCAGCAGCCAAGATGGCCGGCGCAGGGGGAATTCACCCCTCCACTTT. As protein: CASSQDGRRRGNSPLHF.

This clone occurred once. The chain combines TRBV27 with TRBJ1-2; 8 bases match TRBD1. The CDR3 is 13 amino acids. Germline V gene data show CDR1 as MNHEY and CDR2 as SMNVEV (reference sequence). After removal of 7 bases from V and 8 bases from J, the junction contained 9 bases not matched to a gene. The CDR3 loop reads CASTDRASMGYTF. Here the CDR3 DNA reads TGTGCCAGCACGGACAGGGCCTCTATGGGCTACACCTTC.

The genes are TRBV12-3 or TRBV12-4 and TRBJ1-2, with D perhaps matching TRBD1 (5 bases). The V gene lost 5 bases and the J gene lost 3 bases, with 10 bases spanning the gap. CDR3 length: 13 amino acids. Here the CDR3 reads CASSPGGDYGYTF. CDR3 DNA: TGTGCCAGCAGTCCTGGGGGGGACTATGGCTACACCTTC.

The rearrangement links TRBV10-3 to TRBJ2-7, with 7 positions matching TRBD2. The V segment lost 4 bases and the J segment 5 bases; nucleotides outside the gene matches: 17. This CDR3 has 17 residues. CDR1 is ENHRY, CDR2 SYGVKD, per germline. The CDR3, as DNA: TGTGCCATCAGTGTGCAGCACCCGGGACTAAGCTTCGACGAGCAGTACTTC. This sequence encodes CAISVQHPGLSFDEQYF.

The rearrangement uses TRBV10-3 and TRBJ1-2; possible D gene TRBD1, 5 bases. This CDR3 has 16 amino acids. Per the germline V gene, CDR1 is ENHRY and CDR2 is SYGVKD. V was pared by 0 bases and J by 4 bases, with 15 bases between. CDR3: CAISESRQQSRYGYTF. The CDR3, as DNA: TGTGCCATCAGTGAGTCGAGACAGCAGTCGCGCTATGGCTACACCTTC.

V gene TRBV5-6 combines with J gene TRBJ2-1; TRBD2 matches 12 bases. There are 16 residues in the CDR3. Trimming cost V 2 bases and J 1 base; bases outside gene matches: 1. Germline V CDR1 and CDR2: SGHDT, YYEEEE. The CDR3 sequence is CASSFGLAGSYNEQFF. In nucleotides, the CDR3 is TGTGCCAGCAGCTTTGGACTAGCGGGATCCTACAATGAGCAGTTCTTC.

The V and J genes are TRBV7-6 and TRBJ1-1; TRBD1 aligns across 9 bases. Germline V gene data show CDR1 as SGHVS and CDR2 as FNYEAQ. V gave up 3 bases and J gave up 4 bases; unmatched junction bases: 9. This CDR3 comprises 16 residues. The CDR3 region is CASSLTGGNGGTEAFF. In nucleotides, the CDR3 is TGTGCCAGCAGCTTGACAGGGGGTAACGGAGGCACTGAAGCTTTCTTT.

The CDR3 DNA reads TGTGCCAGCAGCACCAGACTAGCGGGACAATCGGGCACAGATACGCAGTATTTT. Its translation is CASSTRLAGQSGTDTQYF. The V and J genes are TRBV27 and TRBJ2-3; TRBD2 matches at 11 bases. J lost 1 base, V lost 6 bases, and 12 bases had no gene match. The CDR3 is 18 residues long. Germline V gene sequence: CDR1 MNHEY, CDR2 SMNVEV (reference sequence).

This chain uses TRBV19 with TRBJ1-1; D is perhaps TRBD1 (5 bases). The CDR3 contains 13 residues. Between the trimmed V and J ends, which lost 9 bases and 5 bases, there was a span of 16 bases. CDR1 is LNHDA, CDR2 SQIVND, per germline (reference sequence). DNA for the CDR3: TGTGCCAGGACGGATAGGGGTTTTACTGAAGCTTTCTTT. It codes for CARTDRGFTEAFF.

This chain links TRBV6-2 or TRBV6-3 with TRBJ1-5; 7 nucleotides match TRBD1. The CDR3 is made up of 16 amino acids. From germline, CDR1 is MNHEY and CDR2 SVGEGT. J lost 0 bases, V lost 0 bases, and 2 bases had no gene match. Written as DNA, the CDR3 is TGTGCCAGCAGTTACTCTACAGGGGCTAGCAATCAGCCCCAGCATTTT. Amino acids: CASSYSTGASNQPQHF.

The chain has TRBV6-5 and TRBJ2-2, with D possibly being TRBD1 (5 bases). Germline CDR1 MNHEY, CDR2 SVGAGI. Trimming cost V 7 bases and J 0 bases, with 12 bases left between them. This CDR3 spans 15 amino acids. The CDR3: CASNRLRANTGELFF. The CDR3 coding sequence is TGTGCCAGCAACCGACTCAGGGCGAACACCGGGGAGCTGTTTTTT.